Sequencing of this TCR beta chain was carried out in a study of post-analysis software for immune sequencing data. About this clonotype: Its antigen is currently unknown.

Libraries were made from TCR beta cDNA, and they carried unique molecular identifiers. TCRdb passed the PCR reads through MiXCR, listing each CDR3 protein once. The data contain a few hundred thousand distinct CDR3 sequences, approximately 46% of them seen just once; the ten biggest clones take up about 12%. Germline V gene sequence: CDR1 DFQATT, CDR2 SNEGSKA (reference sequence). This CDR3 has 14 residues. The V and J ends lost 4 bases and 1 base respectively, with 14 bases between them. Study-wide points: Included in a set of about 5 TRBV segments more frequent in patients than controls were TRBV5-6, TRBV5-1 and TRBV20-1.

This chain joins TRBV20-1 and TRBJ2-7; D gene ambiguous. This clonotype was obtained from a girl under 18 with multiple sclerosis. Sequencing was carried out using blood. The CDR3 sequence: CSAIDLGPSYEQYF. The CDR3 DNA sequence: TGCAGTGCTATCGACCTAGGTCCGTCCTACGAGCAGTACTTC.